The source of this TCR beta chain is a study of T cell responses to AZD1222 COVID-19 vaccine. Regarding this clone: Its antigen is unknown.

Between the trimmed V and J ends, which lost 6 bases and 4 bases, there was a span of 10 bases. The CDR3 spans 12 residues. Method: immunoSEQ multiplex PCR; TCRdb's copy keeps in-frame clones and lacks some. This sample yields 200,000 or so clones, of which roughly 92% are seen a single time; around 1% belongs to the top ten. Study results and limitations: CD4 TCRs linked to vaccination spanned spike, dominating at 160-218 and 743-854. Donors skewed white British and female; clonal diversity was possibly underestimated.

The V call is TRBV12-3 or TRBV12-4, the J call TRBJ2-7, with no clear D. The sample consisted of peripheral blood, taken 28 days after the second AZD1222 dose. This TCR was sampled from an adult who received the AZD1222 COVID-19 vaccine. The CDR3 sequence: CASSMRLYEQYF. The CDR3 DNA reads as TGTGCCAGCAGCATGAGGCTTTACGAGCAGTACTTC.